The 16 T cell receptor beta chains given below trace back to one sample, sequenced in a study of identical twins. TCRdb passed the 5' RACE reads through MiXCR, listing each CDR3 protein once. The data show hundreds of thousands of distinct CDR3 sequences, over 9% seen once. These data were also reused for a study on yellow fever vaccine responses in identical twins.

The sample was PBMCs. All receptors derive from a woman aged 18-35 years in good health.

This clonotype has just one count. V is TRBV5-5 and J is TRBJ2-1; D is ambiguous. Germline CDR1 reads SGHKS; CDR2 reads YYEKEE (reference sequence). CDR3 length: 14 amino acids. The V end lost 0 bases, the J end lost 7 bases, and 11 bases lay between the germline ends. CDR3 nucleotide sequence: TGTGCCAGCAGCTTGGAACGGGCTAGAAATGAGCAGTTCTTC. Protein product: CASSLERARNEQFF.

In this sample, this clonotype turned up a few times. This sequence joins TRBV15 and TRBJ2-3, with a tentative D call TRBD1 (6 bases). Germline assignment: CDR1 LNHNV and CDR2 YYDKDF (reference sequence). This CDR3 is 16 amino acids long. V lost 1 base and J 3 bases, leaving 14 bases between the germline ends. The CDR3 loop reads CATSRAADSSTDTQYF. CDR3 DNA: TGTGCCACCAGCAGAGCGGCGGACAGTTCTACAGATACGCAGTATTTT.

V is TRBV18 and J is TRBJ2-3, with 8 positions matching TRBD1. J gave up 0 bases and V 2 bases, and 10 bases lay outside the gene matches. The CDR3 is 18 amino acids. Germline-derived CDR1 and CDR2 are KGHSH and LQKENI. CDR3 nucleotide sequence: TGTGCCAGCTCACCATATCTCCCTAACAGGGGGAGCACAGATACGCAGTATTTT. Its translation: CASSPYLPNRGSTDTQYF.

This clonotype appeared a few times. This chain links TRBV27 with TRBJ2-7, with D perhaps TRBD1 (5 bases). CDR3 length: 14 residues. Trimming pared 3 bases from V and 0 bases from J, leaving 9 bases between. Looked up from germline, CDR1 is MNHEY and CDR2 is SMNVEV (reference sequence). The DNA of the CDR3 is TGTGCCAGCAGTTTTTTAGGGGACTCCTACGAGCAGTACTTC. Encoded protein: CASSFLGDSYEQYF.

This clonotype was recorded a few times. J is TRBJ2-7 and V is TRBV2; D may correspond to TRBD1 or TRBD2 (6 bases each). The V gene's germline CDR1 is SNHLY and CDR2 FYNNEI. Trimming shortened V by 8 bases and J by 4 bases, and 15 bases separated the two germline ends. CDR3 length: 13 amino acids. CDR3 sequence reads: CASARDTIYEQYF. The CDR3 DNA follows: TGTGCCAGCGCGCGGGACACGATTTACGAGCAGTACTTC.

This clonotype was seen many times. V and J are TRBV3-1 and TRBJ2-3; D is ambiguous. Trimming cost V 1 base and J 4 bases, with 12 bases left between them. Germline V gene lookup returns CDR1 LGHDT and CDR2 YNNKEL (reference sequence). CDR3 length: 15 residues. CDR3 DNA: TGTGCCAGCAGCCAAGGGACCTCGGGCGCAGATACGCAGTATTTT. This encodes CASSQGTSGADTQYF.

This CDR3 reads CASSGTGGLSSYEQYV. The CDR3 nucleotides read TGTGCCAGCAGTGGGACAGGGGGACTCAGCTCCTACGAGCAGTACGTC. This chain uses TRBV6-1 with TRBJ2-7; 10 nucleotides agree with TRBD1. Germline loops: CDR1 MNHNS, CDR2 SASEGT. Trimming removed 4 bases from V and 0 bases from J; junction bases left unmatched: 6. The CDR3 is made up of 16 amino acids.

This clonotype showed up just a few times. This rearrangement joins TRBV12-3 or TRBV12-4 to TRBJ2-3; D is unresolved. The CDR3 spans 15 residues. Trimming shortened V by 5 bases and J by 1 base, and 13 bases separated the two germline ends. CDR3 coding DNA: TGTGCCAGCAGTCCGGTCAACTTCGGCACAGATACGCAGTATTTT. As protein: CASSPVNFGTDTQYF.

The sample holds many counts of this clonotype. V usage is TRBV29-1 and J usage is TRBJ2-7; TRBD1 matches 9 bases. The CDR3 consists of 14 residues. CDR1 is SQVTM and CDR2 is ANQGSEA in the germline V gene. With 4 bases clipped from V and 3 bases from J, the junction kept 7 bases outside the gene matches. CDR3 protein: CSVVGQGGIYEQYF. The DNA of the CDR3 is TGCAGCGTTGTGGGACAGGGAGGGATCTACGAGCAGTACTTC.

This clonotype was counted between two and nine times. J is TRBJ2-1 and V is TRBV7-9, with 10 bases fitting TRBD1. CDR1 and CDR2 (germline): SEHNR, FQNEAQ (reference sequence). The V segment lost 5 bases and the J segment 6 bases; nucleotides outside the gene matches: 13. This CDR3 spans 17 amino acids. CDR3 sequence: CASSRGTGTGVLNEQFF. The CDR3 region has the DNA TGTGCCAGCAGCCGTGGAACCGGGACAGGGGTACTCAATGAGCAGTTCTTC.

This clonotype was detected ten times or more. The gene calls are TRBV5-5 and TRBJ2-1; possibly TRBD1 for D (5 bases). V lost 3 bases to trimming and J lost 2 bases, with 12 bases between them. This CDR3 has 15 amino acids. Germline CDR1 is SGHKS and CDR2 is YYEKEE (reference sequence). CDR3 sequence: CASSSGQEAYNEQFF. Written as DNA, the CDR3 is TGTGCCAGCAGCTCAGGACAAGAGGCCTACAATGAGCAGTTCTTC.

The chain uses TRBV3-1 and TRBJ2-3, with D perhaps TRBD2 (5 bases). Germline V CDR1 and CDR2: LGHDT, YNNKEL (reference sequence). V lost 3 bases and J 1 base, leaving 11 bases between the germline ends. CDR3 length: 15 amino acids. In DNA, the CDR3 is TGTGCCAGCAGCCATGAAGTGGGAGGCACAGATACGCAGTATTTT. Translation gives CASSHEVGGTDTQYF.

This clonotype was picked up many times. The rearrangement joins TRBV18 to TRBJ1-4; possibly TRBD1 for D (5 bases). The V end was cut by 4 bases, the J end by 4 bases, with 7 bases between. The germline CDR1 and CDR2 sequences are KGHSH and LQKENI. The CDR3 runs 13 residues. CDR3 amino acids: CASSQGLNEKLFF. DNA of the CDR3: TGTGCCAGCTCACAGGGACTTAATGAAAAACTGTTTTTT.

This chain joins TRBV20-1 and TRBJ2-1; D is unresolved. The length of the CDR3 is 10 residues. Germline-derived CDR1 and CDR2 are DFQATT and SNEGSKA (reference sequence). Trimming pared 6 bases from V and 7 bases from J, leaving 7 bases between. CDR3 in DNA: TGCAGTGCCACAAGGAATGAGCAGTTCTTC. This encodes CSATRNEQFF.

This clonotype was seen many times. The rearrangement uses TRBV15 and TRBJ1-5; 7 nucleotides agree with TRBD1. The germline gives CDR1 LNHNV, CDR2 YYDKDF (reference sequence). This CDR3 region has 15 residues. J was trimmed by 4 bases and V by 0 bases; bases with no gene match: 3. DNA of the CDR3: TGTGCCACCAGCAGAGACGACAGGGTAAATCAGCCCCAGCATTTT. Protein sequence: CATSRDDRVNQPQHF.

This clonotype appeared a few times. The chain carries TRBV12-3 or TRBV12-4 and TRBJ1-5; 9 bases are a match to TRBD1. CDR3 length equals 15 residues. V gave up 10 bases and J gave up 3 bases; unmatched junction bases: 10. CDR3 protein: CATTRTGENNQPQHF. CDR3 in DNA: TGTGCCACCACGAGGACAGGGGAGAACAATCAGCCCCAGCATTTT.